This TCR beta chain stems from a study of shared clonotypes between healthy human individuals. About the study: Two female and a few male donors aged 18 to 49 were enrolled. General study findings and limits: Sampling involved blood alone; tissue repertoires likely differ.

Researchers ran the assay at a deep level. Each cell subset's genomic DNA was divided evenly among several immunoSEQ plates. Clones were read by immunoSEQ multiplex PCR, and TCRdb kept only the in-frame ones, dropping some. The sample consists of under 1 million clones, roughly 96% of them appearing once. Per germline, CDR1 SGHRS and CDR2 YFSETQ. The CDR3 length is 20 residues. V shed 0 bases, J shed 1 base, and the junction held 11 bases outside the gene matches. Naive CD8 cells were CD45RO-negative, positively selected for CCR7, excluding terminally differentiated effector memory CD45RA+ cells. Concerning this clone: Its antigen is unknown.

The origin of this receptor is a man aged 25 to 40 in good health. The gene calls are TRBV5-1 and TRBJ2-6; 9 bases are a match to TRBD2. What was sequenced was naive CD8+ T cells sorted from blood. The CDR3 DNA reads TGCGCCAGCAGCTTGGGACTAGCGGCAGCCTCGTGGTCTGGGGCCAACGTCCTGACTTTC. It is translated as CASSLGLAAASWSGANVLTF.